The sequence of this T cell receptor beta chain was determined in a study of T cell repertoires in cytomegalovirus infection. Looking at the study overall: Indications of both CMV infection and matching HLA type were provided by public TCR beta signatures. Study outcomes and limitations: CMV-specific TCR beta clonotypes restricted by HLA-C dominated the ex vivo response. The cumulative frequency of public TCR beta families distinguished individuals who carried CMV together with the relevant HLA.

CDR3 length: 12 amino acids. Trimming pared 5 bases from V and 10 bases from J, leaving 15 bases between. TCRdb ran MiXCR on the reads and lists one entry per CDR3 protein. This sample yields 650,000 to 850,000 distinct CDR3 sequences, of which almost 30% are seen a single time; roughly 14% belongs to the top ten. In regard to this clonotype: Its antigen is not identified.

The material was cultured CD8+ T cells from PBMCs, obtained from culture after CMV antigen stimulation. This clonotype was obtained from a human donor in good health (CMV status not recorded). Some clones in this sample may be carry-over from other donors' samples. V and J are TRBV12-3 or TRBV12-4 and TRBJ2-7; no firm D call. This CDR3 reads CASSTTSQLQYF. CDR3 sequence (DNA): TGTGCCAGCAGTACTACCTCACAGCTACAGTACTTC.